This TCR beta chain was observed in a study of T cell repertoires in aging, cancer and after chemotherapy. Study-wide background: Donors were grouped into six age bands spanning 30 or younger through 70 or older. Glioblastoma patients receiving temozolomide-based therapy gave paired samples before and after chemotherapy. The study, taken as a whole, reports: Loss of evenness, beyond lost richness, contributed to age-related TCR diversity decline in cancer patients.

Multiplex touch-down PCR with TRB-A/B primers amplified rearranged V-D-J TRB sequences. Using its own MiXCR run on the multiplex PCR reads, TCRdb lists one record per CDR3 protein. The sample includes about 2,000 distinct CDR3 sequences, approximately 30% of them seen just once. Germline CDR1 SGHRS, CDR2 YFSETQ. This CDR3 is built from 16 residues. Trimming cost V 2 bases and J 0 bases; bases outside gene matches: 5. Note on this clonotype: Its antigen is still unknown.

The template was genomic DNA from peripheral blood, not RNA. The material sequenced was blood. This TCR was recovered from a human donor with a solid tumor. The genes are TRBV5-1 and TRBJ2-1; TRBD1 aligns across 7 bases. CDR3 nucleotides: TGCGCCAGCAGCTTAACGACAGGGTCCTCCTACAATGAGCAGTTCTTC. This translates into CASSLTTGSSYNEQFF.